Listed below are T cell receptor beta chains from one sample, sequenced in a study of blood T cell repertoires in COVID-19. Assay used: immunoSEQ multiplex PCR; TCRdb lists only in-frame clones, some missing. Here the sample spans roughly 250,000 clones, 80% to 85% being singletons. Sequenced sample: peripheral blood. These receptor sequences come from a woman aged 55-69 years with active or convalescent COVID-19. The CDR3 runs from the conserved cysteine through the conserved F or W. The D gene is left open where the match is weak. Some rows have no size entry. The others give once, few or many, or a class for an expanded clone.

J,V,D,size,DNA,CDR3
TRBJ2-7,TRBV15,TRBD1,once,TGTGCCACCAGCAGAGAAGACAGGGGCCACGAGCAGTACTTC,CATSREDRGHEQYF
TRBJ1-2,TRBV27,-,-,TGTGCCAGCAGTAAGATGGGAGGCTATGGCTACACCTTC,CASSKMGGYGYTF
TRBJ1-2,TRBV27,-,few,TGTGCCAGCAGTCCCAGGGATCCTAACTATGGCTACACCTTC,CASSPRDPNYGYTF
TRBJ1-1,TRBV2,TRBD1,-,TGTGCCAGCAGTGGCAGGGGGCGGGCTGAAGCTTTCTTT,CASSGRGRAEAFF
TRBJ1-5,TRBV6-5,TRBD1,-,TGTGCCAGCACTCTAGGGGGCAGGGTCAATCAGCCCCAGCATTTT,CASTLGGRVNQPQHF
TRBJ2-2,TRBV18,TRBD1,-,TGTGCCAGCTCGCGCGGGGGACAGGGCTCCACCGGGGAGCTGTTTTTT,CASSRGGQGSTGELFF
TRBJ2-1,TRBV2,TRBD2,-,TGTGCCAGCAGTGTTGGCGGGGGGGCTGCCCATGAGCAGTTCTTC,CASSVGGGAAHEQFF
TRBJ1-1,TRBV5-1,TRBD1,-,TGCGCCAGCAGCTTGGTAGTATCAGGGGGCGGAGGAGCTTTCTTT,CASSLVVSGGGGAFF
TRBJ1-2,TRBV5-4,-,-,TGTGCCAGCAGCCTCACCCCCCTACAGACCTACTATGGCTACACCTTC,CASSLTPLQTYYGYTF
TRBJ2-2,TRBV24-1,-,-,TGTGCCACCAGTGAGTCGGGGAACACCGGGGAGCTGTTTTTT,CATSESGNTGELFF
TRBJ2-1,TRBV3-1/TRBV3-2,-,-,TGTGCCAGCAGCCAAGCGGGGAGCAATGAGCAGTTCTTC,CASSQAGSNEQFF
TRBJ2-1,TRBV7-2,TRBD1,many,TGTGCCAGCAGCTCCGACCGGGACAGGGGGGGGAATGAGCAGTTCTTC,CASSSDRDRGGNEQFF
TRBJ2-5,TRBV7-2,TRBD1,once,TGTGCCAGCAGCCCTAGGACAGGCCCGGAGACCCAGTACTTC,CASSPRTGPETQYF
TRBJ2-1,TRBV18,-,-,TGTGCCAGCTCACCTTACCCCGCGGGCGAGCAGTTCTTC,CASSPYPAGEQFF
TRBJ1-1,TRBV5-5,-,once,TGTGCCAGCAGCTTGGGATTGGACAGACCAAACACTGAAGCTTTCTTT,CASSLGLDRPNTEAFF
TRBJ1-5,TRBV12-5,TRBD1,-,TGTGCTAGTGGTCATTCCGGGACAGGGGATCAGCCCCAGCATTTT,CASGHSGTGDQPQHF
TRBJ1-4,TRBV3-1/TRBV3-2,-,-,TGTGCCAGCAGCCGCGGTAATGAAAAACTGTTTTTT,CASSRGNEKLFF
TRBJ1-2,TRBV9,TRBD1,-,TGTGCCAGCAGCGTTACACAGGGGGGTGTCGGAGTCTACACCTTC,CASSVTQGGVGVYTF
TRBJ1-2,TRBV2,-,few,TGTGCCAGCAGTGCCTCTAACTATGGCTACACCTTC,CASSASNYGYTF